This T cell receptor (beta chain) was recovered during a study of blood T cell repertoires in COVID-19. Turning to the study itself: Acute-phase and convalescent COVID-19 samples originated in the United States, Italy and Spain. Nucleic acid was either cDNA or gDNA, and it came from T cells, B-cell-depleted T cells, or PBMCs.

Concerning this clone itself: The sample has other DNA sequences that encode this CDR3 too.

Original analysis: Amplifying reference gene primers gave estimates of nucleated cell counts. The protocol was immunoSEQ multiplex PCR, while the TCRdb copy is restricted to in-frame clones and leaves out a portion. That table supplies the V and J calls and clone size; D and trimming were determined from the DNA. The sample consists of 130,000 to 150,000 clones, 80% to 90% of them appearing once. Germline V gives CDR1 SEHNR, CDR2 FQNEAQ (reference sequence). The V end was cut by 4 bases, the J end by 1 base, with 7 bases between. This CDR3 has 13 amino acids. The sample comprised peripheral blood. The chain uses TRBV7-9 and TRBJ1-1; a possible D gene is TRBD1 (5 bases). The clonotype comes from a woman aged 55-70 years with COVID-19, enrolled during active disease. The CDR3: CASSSRENTEAFF. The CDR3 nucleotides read TGTGCCAGCAGCTCCAGGGAGAACACTGAAGCTTTCTTT.